Listed here are 12 T cell receptor beta chains from one sample, sequenced in a study of human T cells and chemical hapten exposure. TCRdb itself ran the RACE reads through MiXCR, one entry per CDR3 protein. The repertoire has about 81,000 distinct CDR3 sequences, about a tenth of them found once; the top ten carry about 2.5%. Time point denoted: patch test 2, 6 weeks after DPC sensitization. The treatment: therapeutic diphenylcyclopropenone sensitization with weekly scalp DPC. Source: whole blood, taken in connection with sensitization to the hapten diphenylcyclopropenone (DPC). These receptors originate from a woman aged 25 to 39 with alopecia areata. Some clones in this sample may be carry-over from other donors' samples.

This clonotype was recorded many times. The rearrangement links TRBV4-2 to TRBJ1-2; 7 nucleotides align to TRBD1. This CDR3 has 15 residues. Trimming removed 4 bases from V and 6 bases from J; junction bases left unmatched: 11. Germline CDR1 and CDR2: LGHNA and YNFKEQ. The CDR3 region is CASSLETGTDDGYTF. The CDR3 DNA is TGTGCCAGCAGCCTTGAAACCGGGACAGACGATGGCTACACCTTC.

This clonotype was seen ten or more times. The gene calls are TRBV2 and TRBJ2-5; 8 bases agree with TRBD2. V was pared by 8 bases and J by 4 bases, with 9 bases of the junction left unmatched. The CDR3 spans 14 residues. Germline values: CDR1 SNHLY, CDR2 FYNNEI. The CDR3 is CASQVSLAGETQYF. For the CDR3, the DNA is TGTGCCAGCCAAGTGAGTCTAGCGGGAGAGACCCAGTACTTC.

In its sample, this clonotype was seen a few times. This chain joins TRBV10-3 and TRBJ1-6; TRBD1 is a possible D gene (6 bases). CDR1 ENHRY and CDR2 SYGVKD come from the germline V gene. The CDR3 sequence is 13 residues long. Trimming cost V 2 bases and J 8 bases, with 7 bases left between them. The CDR3 bases are TGTGCCATCAGTGAGAACAGGGATTCACCCCTCCACTTT. Its protein is CAISENRDSPLHF.

This chain connects TRBV20-1 to TRBJ1-2, with D unresolved. The germline V gene encodes CDR1 DFQATT and CDR2 SNEGSKA (reference sequence). This CDR3 region has 14 residues. DNA for the CDR3: TGCAGCGCGAGGCCTGCGGGGTATGACTATGGCTACACCTTC. Translating it yields CSARPAGYDYGYTF.

This clonotype appeared many times. V and J are TRBV29-1 and TRBJ2-7; 7 bases agree with TRBD1. V was clipped by 6 bases and J by 2 bases; unmatched bases: 4. The germline V gene has CDR1 SQVTM and CDR2 ANQGSEA. The CDR3 loop spans 12 amino acids. The CDR3 protein is CSVLTGPYEQYF. For the CDR3, the DNA is TGCAGCGTCCTGACAGGGCCCTACGAGCAGTACTTC.

This clonotype was detected ten times or more. The rearrangement joins TRBV6-2 or TRBV6-3 to TRBJ1-5, with TRBD1 identical over 11 bases. The J segment lost 1 base and the V segment lost 6 bases, leaving 2 bases of the junction unmatched. The CDR3 contains 15 residues. The germline V gene encodes CDR1 MNHEY and CDR2 SVGEGT. CDR3 protein: CASRGTGGSNQPQHF. CDR3 DNA: TGTGCCAGCAGAGGGACAGGGGGGAGCAATCAGCCCCAGCATTTT.

This clonotype was observed at least ten times. The J gene is TRBJ2-1, the V gene TRBV5-1; TRBD2 aligns across 10 bases. V gave up 3 bases and J gave up 4 bases; unmatched junction bases: 7. From germline, CDR1 is SGHRS and CDR2 YFSETQ. This CDR3 has 16 residues. In nucleotides, the CDR3 is TGCGCCAGCAGCTGGATGGCTAGCGGGGGTTACAATGAGCAGTTCTTC. This encodes CASSWMASGGYNEQFF.

At least ten counts were recorded for this clonotype. V usage is TRBV12-3 or TRBV12-4 and J usage is TRBJ2-3; 7 bases align to TRBD2. This CDR3 has 15 residues. With V trimmed by 2 bases and J by 2 bases, 4 bases remained unmatched. CDR3 region: CASSLYSGITDTQYF. Here the CDR3 DNA reads TGTGCCAGCAGTTTATACAGCGGGATCACAGATACGCAGTATTTT.

This clonotype was picked up many times. This sequence joins TRBV28 and TRBJ2-7; 7 positions match TRBD1. This CDR3 has 14 amino acids. The germline gives CDR1 MDHEN, CDR2 SYDVKM. The V and J ends lost 7 bases and 4 bases, in that order; junction bases with no gene match: 10. The CDR3 sequence is CASTDRNRGYEQYF. In nucleotides, the CDR3 is TGTGCCAGCACCGACCGTAACAGGGGTTACGAGCAGTACTTC.

The chain combines TRBV29-1 with TRBJ1-1; D remains ambiguous. CDR1 SQVTM and CDR2 ANQGSEA come from the germline V gene. The length of the CDR3 is 12 residues. The V and J ends lost 2 bases and 6 bases respectively, with 10 bases between them. This CDR3 is CSVERSLSEAFF. Written as DNA, the CDR3 is TGCAGCGTTGAAAGATCCTTATCTGAAGCTTTCTTT. Looking up the rest from reference TRBV29-1 and TRBJ1-1 gives the full variable domain: SAVISQKPSRDICQRGTSLTIQCQVDSQVTMMFWYRQQPGQSLTLIATANQGSEATYESGFVIDKFPISRPNLTFSTLTVSNMSPEDSSIYLCSVERSLSEAFFGQGTRLTVV.

This clonotype was seen a few times. This rearrangement joins TRBV7-9 to TRBJ1-5; no clear D gene. Per the germline V gene, CDR1 is SEHNR and CDR2 is FQNEAQ (reference sequence). The CDR3 totals 13 residues. Between the trimmed V and J ends, which lost 3 bases and 8 bases, there was a span of 11 bases. CDR3 amino acids: CASSFSSWEPQHF. CDR3 nucleotides: TGTGCCAGCAGCTTCAGCAGCTGGGAGCCCCAGCATTTT.

This chain uses TRBV5-6 with TRBJ1-4; 12 bases fit TRBD1. The trim removed 4 bases at V and 11 bases at J, leaving 9 bases unmatched. The CDR3 runs to 15 residues. CDR1 SGHDT and CDR2 YYEEEE come from the germline V gene. CDR3 loop: CASSPPGTGGLKLFF. CDR3 sequence (DNA): TGTGCCAGCAGCCCCCCCGGGACAGGGGGCCTTAAACTGTTTTTT.